Below, 14 T cell receptor beta chains from the same sample are listed, as sequenced in a study of OX40 agonist ivuxolimab in advanced cancers. To prepare the library, the immunoSEQ multiplex PCR assay was applied. This is the immuneACCESS table as TCRdb keeps it, with only in-frame sequences that have V and J called. A part of the clones is gone; compared with another copy, unresolved V genes explain less than half, and the rest is unexplained. This sample holds more than 75,000 clones; about 86% were observed only once. The leading ten clones occupy 0.99% of the sample. The sequencing here drew on CD4+ or CD8+ T cells sorted from blood, taken in a trial of the OX40 agonist ivuxolimab. The source is an adult with an advanced solid tumor such as melanoma, head and neck, liver or kidney cancer.

This rearrangement joins TRBV6-6 to TRBJ2-1, with 10 bases matching TRBD2. Germline V gives CDR1 MNHNY, CDR2 SVGAGI (reference sequence). V shed 0 bases, J shed 7 bases, and the junction held 6 bases outside the gene matches. The CDR3 length is 16 residues. CDR3 DNA: TGTGCCAGCAGTTACTCCAGCGGGGGGGCCTGGAATGAGCAGTTCTTC. The encoded protein is CASSYSSGGAWNEQFF.

The genes are TRBV11-3 and TRBJ2-1, with D possibly TRBD2 on 6 matching bases. This CDR3 comprises 13 residues. Trimming pared 5 bases from V and 9 bases from J, leaving 14 bases between. CDR1 is SGHNT and CDR2 is YENEEA in the germline V gene. DNA of the CDR3: TGTGCCAGCAGCCCCCCGGGGCGGGGTGAGCAGTTCTTC. As protein: CASSPPGRGEQFF.

The chain recombines TRBV7-3 with TRBJ1-2; no clear D gene. The CDR3 consists of 13 residues. Germline V gene sequence: CDR1 SGHTA, CDR2 FQGTGA. The ends were cut back, 0 bases at V and 8 bases at J, with 10 bases in the middle. CDR3 amino acids: CASSLTAGQGYTF. The CDR3 DNA reads as TGTGCCAGCAGCTTAACGGCCGGGCAGGGCTACACCTTC.

The rearrangement links TRBV7-2 to TRBJ1-4; TRBD1 aligns across 7 bases. The germline gives CDR1 SGHTA, CDR2 FQGNSA. CDR3 size: 14 residues. With 5 bases clipped from V and 8 bases from J, the junction kept 8 bases outside the gene matches. The CDR3 loop reads CASSRDSLAEKLFF. In DNA, the CDR3 is TGTGCCAGCAGCAGGGACAGTCTGGCGGAAAAACTGTTTTTT.

CDR3 region: CASRLDRQGDTQYF. DNA for the CDR3: TGTGCCAGCAGGTTAGACAGGCAAGGGGATACGCAGTATTTT. The chain joins TRBV28 to TRBJ2-3; possible D gene TRBD1, 6 bases. V lost 6 bases and J lost 6, with 16 bases in between. CDR3 length equals 14 residues. Germline CDR1 and CDR2: MDHEN and SYDVKM.

The V gene is TRBV27, the J gene TRBJ2-2; maybe TRBD2 (6 bases). Per the germline V gene, CDR1 is MNHEY and CDR2 is SMNVEV (reference sequence). V was cut by 5 bases and J by 7 bases, with 11 bases left in between. The CDR3 spans 13 residues. CDR3 protein: CASSRTGGGELFF. The CDR3, as DNA: TGTGCCAGCAGTAGGACCGGGGGCGGGGAGCTGTTTTTT.

The chain carries TRBV6-5 and TRBJ2-3; 9 positions match TRBD2. CDR3 size: 16 residues. With 2 bases clipped from V and 5 bases from J, the junction kept 8 bases outside the gene matches. The germline V gene has CDR1 MNHEY and CDR2 SVGAGI. The CDR3 bases are TGTGCCAGCAGTTACCGCGGGGGGGCCTCCAAAGATACGCAGTATTTT. Protein sequence: CASSYRGGASKDTQYF.

The CDR3 DNA follows: TGTGCCACCAGCTCCTACTACGAGCAGTACTTC. Protein sequence: CATSSYYEQYF. The chain uses TRBV2 and TRBJ2-7; D is ambiguous. Trimming removed 10 bases from V and 3 bases from J, with 10 bases in between. Germline assignment: CDR1 SNHLY and CDR2 FYNNEI. CDR3 length equals 11 residues.

This clone appeared a few times. This rearrangement joins TRBV6-5 to TRBJ1-1; D not certain. Germline CDR1 is MNHEY and CDR2 is SVGAGI. Trimming removed 7 bases at V and 6 bases at J, with 15 bases between. The CDR3 has 13 amino acids. In DNA, the CDR3 is TGTGCCAGCATTGAGTGGGGAAAAGCTGAAGCTTTCTTT. Its protein product is CASIEWGKAEAFF.

The rearrangement uses TRBV29-1 and TRBJ2-3; the match to TRBD2 covers 8 bases. The V gene's germline CDR1 is SQVTM and CDR2 ANQGSEA. The CDR3 runs to 16 residues. With 5 bases clipped from V and 1 base from J, the junction kept 11 bases outside the gene matches. This chain's CDR3 is CSVTGGLETRTDTQYF. CDR3 bases: TGCAGCGTTACCGGGGGACTAGAGACTCGCACAGATACGCAGTATTTT.

This sequence joins TRBV6-6 and TRBJ1-2; 7 bases map to TRBD1. Germline trimming cut 0 bases from V and 2 bases from J; bases unmatched to any gene: 0. Germline V lookup: CDR1 MNHNY, CDR2 SVGAGI (reference sequence). This CDR3 is built from 14 residues. The CDR3 region has the DNA TGTGCCAGCAGTTACTCAGGGGGCAACTATGGCTACACCTTC. Residues: CASSYSGGNYGYTF.

The V and J genes are TRBV6-5 and TRBJ2-2, with D unclear. Trimming shortened V by 2 bases and J by 3 bases, and 7 bases separated the two germline ends. The CDR3 has 14 residues. Germline values: CDR1 MNHEY, CDR2 SVGAGI. The CDR3 nucleotides read TGTGCCAGCAGTTACAATAGATACACCGGGGAGCTGTTTTTT. Its translation: CASSYNRYTGELFF.

The chain uses TRBV29-1 and TRBJ2-3; perhaps TRBD1 as D (5 bases). V was cut by 7 bases and J by 2 bases, with 10 bases left in between. The CDR3 has 12 residues. CDR1 and CDR2 (germline): SQVTM, ANQGSEA. CDR3 protein: CSAATDTDTQYF. The CDR3 DNA sequence: TGCAGCGCCGCGACAGACACAGATACGCAGTATTTT.

J is TRBJ2-1 and V is TRBV5-1; maybe TRBD1 (6 bases). CDR3 size: 15 residues. From germline, CDR1 is SGHRS and CDR2 YFSETQ. The V and J ends lost 0 bases and 5 bases respectively, with 12 bases between them. Written as DNA, the CDR3 is TGCGCCAGCAGCTTGGTCTTGGGACAAAACAATGAGCAGTTCTTC. This gives the protein CASSLVLGQNNEQFF.